This T cell receptor beta chain was documented in a study of vaccination and CD4 T cells after COVID-19. Background on the study: Convalescent individuals numbered four females and six males, two being Hispanic.

Treatment defined: approximately 9-day PBMC culture with coronavirus spike peptide pools or control peptides (ViraFEST assay). ViraFEST sequenced TCRs after peptide-pool expansion of antigen-specific T cells. Per-well cultures of 1.8 million or so PBMCs received roughly 9.3 IU/ml IL-2 and about 10 ug/ml peptide pools. In this sample, this clonotype turned up a few times. Antigen unknown. At the Johns Hopkins FTIC core, DNA taken from cultured CD4+ T cells was sequenced by way of the Oncomine TCR Beta short-read assay. TCRdb re-derived calls from the PCR reads in MiXCR, one entry per CDR3 protein. The profile covers 16,000 or so distinct CDR3 sequences, with approximately 50% appearing a single time and approximately 6.6% taken by the ten largest. The ends lost 0 bases at V and 0 bases at J; junction bases unmatched: 5. The CDR3 covers 16 residues. Germline V lookup: CDR1 SGHRS, CDR2 YFSETQ.

The gene calls are TRBV5-1 and TRBJ2-7; TRBD2 matches at 8 bases. The specimen was CD4+ T cells from blood, cultured in vitro, collected before SARS-CoV-2 vaccination. The receptor was derived from a human donor who had recovered from COVID-19. This CDR3 is CASSLERSGSSYEQYF. CDR3 nucleotide sequence: TGCGCCAGCAGCTTGGAAAGGAGCGGGAGCTCCTACGAGCAGTACTTC.